This TCR beta chain was retrieved from a study of Graves' ophthalmopathy and Graves' hyperthyroidism. Findings and limits, study-wide: Discrimination between ophthalmopathy and stable hyperthyroidism by a 13-signature model showed about 88% sensitivity and about 80% specificity.

A diagnosis was made from clinical symptoms together with serum thyroxine, TRAb, thyroid ultrasound and orbital computed tomography. Over 9.5 ml of fresh blood yielded the PBMCs by density gradient. This clonotype was picked up many times. Its antigen is currently unknown. CDR3 regions of TCR beta were amplified from RNA transcripts. An initial RT-PCR round employing HTBI primers preceded a second-round multiplex PCR. Using its own MiXCR run on the multiplex PCR reads, TCRdb lists one record per CDR3 protein. This sample has about 220,000 distinct CDR3 sequences, with around a fifth found just once. Trimming took off 6 bases at V and 8 bases at J, with 19 bases between the two ends. The CDR3 covers 14 residues.

This sequence was found in a woman in her fifties or sixties with Graves' ophthalmopathy. This rearrangement joins TRBV12-3 or TRBV12-4 to TRBJ1-2, with a possible D match to TRBD1 (6 bases). Sequencing input: peripheral blood. The CDR3 coding sequence is TGTGCCAGCAGGGAGACAGGCGAGGGAAGAGGCTACACCTTC. Its translation is CASRETGEGRGYTF.